This T cell receptor (beta chain) came from a study of cytomegalovirus exposure and HLA in healthy donors. In germline, CDR1 is PRHDT, CDR2 FYEKMQ (reference sequence). The CDR3 loop spans 15 amino acids. V was pared by 0 bases and J by 5 bases, with 4 bases of the junction left unmatched. TCRdb keeps only in-frame clones here, not all; method: immunoSEQ multiplex PCR. The sample lists about 110,000 clones, about 85% occurring once. The rearrangement links TRBV13 to TRBJ2-1; 7 nucleotides line up with TRBD2. The TCR originated in a woman aged 18-29 years in good health and CMV-seronegative. The sample taken for sequencing was PBMCs. The CDR3 nucleotides read TGTGCCAGCAGCTTAGGCAGGACTAGGAACAATGAGCAGTTCTTC. Translating it yields CASSLGRTRNNEQFF.